The TCR beta chain described here comes from a study of shared clonotypes between healthy human individuals. Worth noting for this clone: Its antigen is unidentified.

This table comes from immunoSEQ multiplex PCR, and its TCRdb copy is limited to in-frame clones, with some not included. This sample has some 1,400,000 clones, with roughly 96% found just once. CDR3 length equals 15 residues. With 5 bases clipped from V and 7 bases from J, the junction kept 3 bases outside the gene matches. Looked up from germline, CDR1 is SGHVS and CDR2 is FNYEAQ. Study-level findings and limits: The four-donor shared clonotypes exceeded non-shared clonotypes in generation probability, with non-shared ones scoring lower.

The clonotype was recovered from a man aged 30 to 45 in good health. The chain uses TRBV7-6 and TRBJ2-1; 15 nucleotides line up with TRBD2. Sample: naive CD4+ T cells sorted from blood. Subset defined: CD45RA+ positively selected. CDR3 residues: CASSQGTSGRNEQFF. CDR3 nucleotides: TGTGCCAGCAGCCAGGGGACTAGCGGGAGGAATGAGCAGTTCTTC.